The clone carrying this T cell receptor (beta chain) was seen only once. This record comes from a study of blood T cell repertoires in COVID-19. In the authors' methods: Estimated nucleated cell counts came from reference gene primer amplification. Repertoires were generated with immunoSEQ multiplex PCR, while TCRdb's copy carries only in-frame clones and drops some. V, J and clone size are those of that table, while D and trimming were read from the DNA. Among under 150,000 clones, 85% were seen once, and the ten largest hold 5.5%. Those enrolled in Seattle joined during active infection and were followed longitudinally afterward. From germline, CDR1 is MNHEY and CDR2 SVGAGI. The junction had 14 bases not matched to a gene; V was cut back by 7 bases and J by 14 bases. This CDR3 has 15 amino acids.

Sequencing was done on a sample of peripheral blood. The rearrangement joins TRBV6-5 to TRBJ1-6; TRBD1 agrees at 10 bases. The sequence derives from a woman aged 60 to 75 with COVID-19, enrolled during active disease. CDR3 in amino acids: CASILNPGQGQSLHF. For the CDR3, the DNA is TGTGCCAGCATCCTCAACCCGGGACAGGGGCAATCCCTCCACTTT.